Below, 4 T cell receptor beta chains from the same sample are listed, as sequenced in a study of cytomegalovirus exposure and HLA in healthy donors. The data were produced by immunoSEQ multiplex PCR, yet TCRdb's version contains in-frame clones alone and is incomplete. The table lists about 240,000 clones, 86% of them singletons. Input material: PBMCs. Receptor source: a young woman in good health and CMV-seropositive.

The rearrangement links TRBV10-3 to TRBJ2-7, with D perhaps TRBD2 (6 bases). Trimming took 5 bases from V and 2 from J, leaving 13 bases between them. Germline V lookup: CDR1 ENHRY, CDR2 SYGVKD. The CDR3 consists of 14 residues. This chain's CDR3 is CAISRDFSTYEQYF. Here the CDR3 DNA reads TGTGCCATCAGTAGGGACTTCTCCACCTACGAGCAGTACTTC.

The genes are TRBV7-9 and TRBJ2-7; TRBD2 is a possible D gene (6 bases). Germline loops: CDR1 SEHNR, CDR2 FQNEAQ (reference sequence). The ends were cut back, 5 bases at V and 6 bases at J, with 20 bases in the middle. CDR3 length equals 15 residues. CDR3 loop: CASSDTWEEYREQYF. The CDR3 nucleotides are TGTGCCAGCAGCGACACGTGGGAGGAGTATCGCGAGCAGTACTTC. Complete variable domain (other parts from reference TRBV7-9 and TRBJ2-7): DTGVSQNPRHKITKRGQNVTFRCDPISEHNRLYWYRQTLGQGPEFLTYFQNEAQLEKSRLLSDRFSAERPKGSFSTLEIQRTEQGDSAMYLCASSDTWEEYREQYFGPGTRLTVT.

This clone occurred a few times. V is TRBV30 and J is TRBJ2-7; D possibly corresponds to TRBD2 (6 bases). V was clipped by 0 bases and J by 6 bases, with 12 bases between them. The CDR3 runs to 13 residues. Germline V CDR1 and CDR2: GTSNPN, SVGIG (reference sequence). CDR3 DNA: TGTGCCTGGAGTGTACTAGCTGCGCTCGAGCAGTACTTC. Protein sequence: CAWSVLAALEQYF.

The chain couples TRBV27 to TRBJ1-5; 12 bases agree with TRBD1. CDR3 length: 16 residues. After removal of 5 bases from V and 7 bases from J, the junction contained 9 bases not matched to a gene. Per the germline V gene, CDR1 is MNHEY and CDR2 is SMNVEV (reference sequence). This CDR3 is CASSLRGQGAGQPQHF. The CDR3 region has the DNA TGTGCCAGCAGTCTAAGGGGACAGGGGGCAGGCCAGCCCCAGCATTTT.